The present entry profiles one TCR beta chain with its context. Assay runs were performed at deep level. Study processing details: Junction-only sequences produced by ImmunoSEQ had no quality scores, so filtering differed. Sequenced by immunoSEQ multiplex PCR; TCRdb stores in-frame clones only, minus some. V and J calls and clone size are copied from that table; D and trimming were computed from the DNA. The repertoire holds about 2.2 million clones, about 92% seen once, with roughly 1.8% in the top ten. The CDR3 length is 17 residues. V shed 4 bases, J shed 3 bases, and the junction held 12 bases outside the gene matches. The germline CDR1 and CDR2 sequences are SEHNR and FQNEAQ (reference sequence). The sample comes from a study of shared clonotypes between healthy human individuals. Naive-designated CD8 cells lacked CD45RO, were positively enriched for CCR7, and omitted terminally differentiated effector memory CD45RA+ cells.

This TCR was sampled from a man aged 18 to 29 in good health. Some clones in this sample may be carry-over from other donors' samples. Sequenced input: naive CD8+ T cells from PBMCs. This chain connects TRBV7-9 to TRBJ2-5; 9 bases align to TRBD2. CDR3: CASSSPWIAGEEETQYF. As DNA, the CDR3 is TGTGCCAGCAGCTCGCCCTGGATAGCGGGAGAAGAAGAGACCCAGTACTTC.